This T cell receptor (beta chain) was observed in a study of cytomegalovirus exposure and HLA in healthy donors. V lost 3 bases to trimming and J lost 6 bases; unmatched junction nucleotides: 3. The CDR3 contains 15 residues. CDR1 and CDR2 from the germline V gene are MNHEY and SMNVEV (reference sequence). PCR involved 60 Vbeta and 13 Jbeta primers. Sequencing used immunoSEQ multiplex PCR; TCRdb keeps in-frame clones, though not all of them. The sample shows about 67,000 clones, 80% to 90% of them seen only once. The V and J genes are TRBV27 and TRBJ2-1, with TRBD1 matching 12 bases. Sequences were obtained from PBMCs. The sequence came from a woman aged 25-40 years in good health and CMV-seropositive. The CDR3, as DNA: TGTGCCAGCAGTTTTGGGACAGGGGGCACCAATGAGCAGTTCTTC. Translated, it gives CASSFGTGGTNEQFF.